Here is one TCR beta chain with its context. This clonotype has a handful of counts. This receptor's antigen is unknown. The record has no base qualities; no much larger clone is one base away. TCR libraries were built from roughly 400 ng RNA with the Immunoverse kit, using molecular barcoded adaptors covering alpha/delta and beta/gamma chains. The same RNA used for transcriptome sequencing was used for TCR library preparation. Sequencing of the TCR libraries was done on an Illumina HiSeq 4000 with 2 x 150 cycles. Turning to the authors' computational methods: Using MiXCR, which included quality filtering and error correction, TCR reads were aligned to human V, D, J and C references and then assembled into CDR3 clonotypes. The tcR package in R was used for analysis of clonotype counts and gene usage diversity. Raw mapping reads were checked after the RNA-seq reads had been mapped by STAR aligner version 2.5.3a onto the human GRCh37 genome. To test the effect of sequencing depth on detected clonotypes, IR-seq fastq files were randomly downsampled using Seqtk 1.3. The public reads were reanalyzed by TCRdb: fastp trimming at Q25, MiXCR alignment, in-frame beta chains only. Records with the same CDR3 protein are collapsed into one entry carrying the most frequent genes and DNA. These V and J calls derive from TCRdb rather than the authors' analysis. A total of about 130,000 distinct CDR3 sequences appear in this sample, roughly 13% of them only once. The biggest ten clones account for more than 9.5% of the sample.

Trimming leaves V shorter by 3 bases and J shorter by 3 bases, with the junction holding 4 bases beyond the gene matches. Including cysteine and phenylalanine, the CDR3 has 14 amino acids. Solely the CDR3 DNA is kept, with 42 bases framed from the first base. According to the germline V gene (reference sequence), CDR1 reads DFQATT and CDR2 reads SNEGSKA. These data originate in a study of read filtering for tumor transcriptome and immune sequencing (dated by TCRdb to about 2020). About the study as a whole: The cohort consisted of approximately 16 male and approximately 14 female patients, with a mean age of roughly 66 years and an age range of roughly 47 to 90. Using the same bone marrow samples, the study ran both targeted immune repertoire sequencing and bulk whole-transcriptome sequencing and then compared the TCR repertoires from each method. After DNase treatment, whole-transcriptome libraries were prepared using the TruSeq RNA Access Library Prep Kit. By revised international staging, about 8 patients were R-ISS I, about 17 were R-ISS II and over 5 were R-ISS III. One of the main goals was to work out a read-filtering strategy for immune repertoire data, in particular whether clonotypes backed by only a single read should be removed. TCR-region mapped reads per sample ranged from about 4 to 10.27 million with IR-seq versus only roughly 75 to 1273 with RNA-seq. On the study overall, not on this receptor specifically: The sorted CD138-negative fraction was a mixed bone marrow immune population, not purified T cells. Removing single-read clonotypes increased the correlation between IR-seq and RNA-seq shared clonotype proportions. Compared with RNA-seq, IR-seq captured clonotypes at much higher depth and more reliably, and a smaller IR-seq throughput was enough to identify most shared clonotypes. Single-read clonotypes made up around 82% of clonotypes but only roughly 3.6% of total reads in IR-seq, compared with 65% to 75% of clonotypes and about 44% of reads in RNA-seq.

Every patient had bone marrow sampled at the time of active disease. Isolation of bone marrow mononuclear cells was performed by Ficoll-Hypaque density gradient centrifugation. To remove myeloma plasma cells, the cells were labeled with CD138 magnetic microbeads on a MACS separator, and CD138-negative cells were then collected by negative selection. The purity of the isolated cells was checked by flow cytometry with CD138 antibodies on an Attune NxT. TRIzol reagent was used to extract total RNA, and a NanoDrop spectrophotometer was used to quantify the extracted RNA. For each patient, the CD138-negative bone marrow sample underwent paired RNA-seq and IR-seq.

The material sequenced was a population of CD138-negative cells sorted from bone marrow. What the cell subset or site label conveys for this sample: bone marrow mononuclear cells depleted of CD138+ plasma/myeloma cells by negative magnetic selection. This TCR was sampled from a donor over 35 with multiple myeloma. The rearranged segments are TRBV20-1 and TRBJ2-1, with 8 middle bases fitting TRBD2. The DNA sequence follows: TGCAGTGCTAGGGTTAGCGGGAACTACAATGAGCAGTTCTTC. Translation gives CSARVSGNYNEQFF.